Below are 24 T cell receptor beta chains sequenced from a single sample in a study of OX40 agonist ivuxolimab in advanced cancers. Profiled with immunoSEQ multiplex PCR; TCRdb holds only in-frame clones, not every one. The sample holds fewer than 35,000 clones, around 81% seen once. Sample: CD4+ or CD8+ T cells sorted from blood, taken in a trial of the OX40 agonist ivuxolimab. These TCRs come from an adult with an advanced solid tumor such as melanoma, head and neck, liver or kidney cancer.

The rearrangement joins TRBV5-4 to TRBJ1-1, with D unresolved. CDR3 length: 14 amino acids. Germline V gives CDR1 SGHNT, CDR2 YYREEE (reference sequence). Trimming took 0 bases from V and 0 from J, leaving 6 bases between them. Here the CDR3 reads CASSLAGMNTEAFF. In nucleotides, the CDR3 is TGTGCCAGCAGCTTGGCCGGGATGAACACTGAAGCTTTCTTT.

The J gene is TRBJ2-1, the V gene TRBV7-6; D possibly uses TRBD1 or TRBD2 (5 bases each). The germline CDR1 and CDR2 sequences are SGHVS and FNYEAQ. V was pared by 1 base and J by 4 bases, with 14 bases between. The CDR3 is 16 residues long. This chain's CDR3 is CASSLEGIGTYNEQFF. In DNA form, the CDR3 reads TGTGCCAGCAGCTTAGAAGGGATTGGGACGTACAATGAGCAGTTCTTC.

The gene calls are TRBV28 and TRBJ1-1; D not resolved. CDR3 length: 14 residues. Germline CDR1 MDHEN, CDR2 SYDVKM. V was shortened by 5 bases and J by 0 bases, with 10 bases between the two germline ends. In DNA form, the CDR3 reads TGTGCCAGCAGTAGCATAGGTCTGAACACTGAAGCTTTCTTT. Its protein product is CASSSIGLNTEAFF.

The rearrangement joins TRBV6-1 to TRBJ2-7; no reliable D call. The CDR3 runs to 12 residues. Germline V gene sequence: CDR1 MNHNS, CDR2 SASEGT. The ends were cut back, 6 bases at V and 7 bases at J, with 13 bases in the middle. CDR3 in amino acids: CASRDVGREQYF. In DNA, the CDR3 is TGTGCCAGCAGGGACGTGGGTAGGGAGCAGTACTTC.

This chain connects TRBV18 to TRBJ2-7; TRBD1 might be the D (6 bases). The V end was cut by 4 bases, the J end by 6 bases, with 19 bases between. This CDR3 spans 15 amino acids. In germline, CDR1 is KGHSH, CDR2 LQKENI. In DNA form, the CDR3 reads TGTGCCAGCTCACTACAGGGTGTAGGGGCGGTCGAGCAGTACTTC. It encodes CASSLQGVGAVEQYF.

This clone was detected a few times. The chain is built from TRBV19 and TRBJ2-1; D is unresolved. The length of the CDR3 is 15 residues. Germline V lookup: CDR1 LNHDA, CDR2 SQIVND (reference sequence). V was pared by 2 bases and J by 5 bases, with 13 bases between. The CDR3 bases are TGTGCCAGTAGTATAATCGCAGAATCAAACAATGAGCAGTTCTTC. Translated, it gives CASSIIAESNNEQFF. Supplemented by reference TRBV19 and TRBJ2-1, the full variable domain reads DGGITQSPKYLFRKEGQNVTLSCEQNLNHDAMYWYRQDPGQGLRLIYYSQIVNDFQKGDIAEGYSVSREKKESFPLTVTSAQKNPTAFYLCASSIIAESNNEQFFGPGTRLTVL.

The chain joins TRBV9 to TRBJ2-7; D gene uncertain. The germline V gene encodes CDR1 SGDLS and CDR2 YYNGEE. The V and J ends lost 6 bases and 2 bases respectively, with 12 bases between them. The CDR3 consists of 13 residues. The CDR3 sequence: CASNPLIPYEQYF. DNA of the CDR3: TGTGCCAGCAACCCACTTATCCCCTACGAGCAGTACTTC.

V gene TRBV11-3 combines with J gene TRBJ2-1; no reliable D call. From germline, CDR1 is SGHNT and CDR2 YENEEA. Trimming stripped 0 bases from V and 6 bases from J, with 9 bases between. The CDR3 has 14 residues. The CDR3 sequence: CASSLDLTRNEQFF. In DNA, the CDR3 is TGTGCCAGCAGCTTAGATTTAACTCGCAATGAGCAGTTCTTC.

This clone was seen only once. The chain recombines TRBV4-1 with TRBJ1-1, with D unresolved. With 0 bases removed from V and 0 bases from J, the gap between germline ends came to 11 bases. Per germline, CDR1 MGHRA and CDR2 YSYEKL. The CDR3 is 16 amino acids. The CDR3 sequence is CASSQEIWTLNTEAFF. The CDR3 DNA reads TGCGCCAGCAGCCAAGAGATATGGACTCTGAACACTGAAGCTTTCTTT.

V is TRBV6-1 and J is TRBJ2-7; possibly TRBD1 or TRBD2 for D (5 bases each). CDR3 length equals 14 residues. Trimming took off 4 bases at V and 3 bases at J, with 13 bases between the two ends. The V gene's germline CDR1 is MNHNS and CDR2 SASEGT. CDR3 DNA sequence: TGTGCCAGCAGTGTCGGGACCGTATTCTACGAGCAGTACTTC. The encoded protein is CASSVGTVFYEQYF.

The chain has TRBV27 and TRBJ2-5, with D perhaps given as TRBD1 or TRBD2 (6 bases each). The end of the DNA fits TRBJ2-7 better, so the J call may be wrong. CDR1 and CDR2 (germline): MNHEY, SMNVEV (reference sequence). The CDR3 consists of 15 residues. The CDR3 DNA reads as TGTGCCAGCAGTTTAAACCGGGGGCCCAACTACGAGCAGTACTTC. Amino acid sequence: CASSLNRGPNYEQYF.

This chain connects TRBV29-1 to TRBJ2-3; D remains ambiguous. CDR3 length equals 11 residues. Trimming shortened V by 6 bases and J by 8 bases, and 12 bases separated the two germline ends. CDR1 is SQVTM and CDR2 is ANQGSEA in the germline V gene. The CDR3 bases are TGCAGCGTGCGCAGTGTAGGTACGCAGTATTTT. It specifies CSVRSVGTQYF.

This chain links TRBV6-1 with TRBJ2-1, with 15 bases lining up with TRBD2. The CDR3 is 19 residues long. In germline, CDR1 is MNHNS, CDR2 SASEGT. V dropped 4 bases and J dropped 1; count of bases not matched to a gene: 8. The CDR3 DNA reads as TGTGCCAGCAGTGTTCTGGGACTAGCGGGGGGATTGTCCTACAATGAGCAGTTCTTC. Its protein product is CASSVLGLAGGLSYNEQFF.

Remarks on this clone: Other nucleotide sequences from this sample produce the same CDR3. The gene calls are TRBV30 and TRBJ2-7; unclear D gene. V was cut by 0 bases and J by 3 bases, with 6 bases left in between. This CDR3 contains 12 residues. Germline CDR1 is GTSNPN and CDR2 is SVGIG (reference sequence). DNA for the CDR3: TGTGCCTGGAGTGTTAGCAGCTACGAGCAGTACTTC. As protein: CAWSVSSYEQYF.

This sequence joins TRBV6-5 and TRBJ1-6; D gene ambiguous. This CDR3 is built from 15 residues. Germline V gene lookup returns CDR1 MNHEY and CDR2 SVGAGI. Trimming pared 4 bases from V and 6 bases from J, leaving 13 bases between. The CDR3 DNA reads as TGTGCCAGCAGTTGGGGAGCCCAACCTAATTCACCCCTCCACTTT. Amino acids: CASSWGAQPNSPLHF.

CDR3 nucleotide sequence: TGTGCCAGCAGTTCGTCTGGCCCCTTACAAGAGACCCAGTACTTC. Translation: CASSSSGPLQETQYF. The chain joins TRBV28 to TRBJ2-5, with D uncertain. Trimming removed 4 bases at V and 2 bases at J, with 14 bases between. This CDR3 contains 15 residues. CDR1 MDHEN and CDR2 SYDVKM come from the germline V gene.

The count of this clone is one. The CDR3 nucleotides read TGTGCCAGCAAGGGGGGGACAGGGGCGTTGTACGAGCAGTACTTC. Amino acid sequence: CASKGGTGALYEQYF. The genes are TRBV6-1 and TRBJ2-7; TRBD1 aligns across 10 bases. Losses at the gene ends were 7 bases for V and 4 bases for J; bases not matched to a gene: 10. CDR1 and CDR2 from the germline V gene are MNHNS and SASEGT. There are 15 residues in the CDR3.

The CDR3, as DNA: TGTGCCAGCTCACCAGGCAGGGGGAACACTGAAGCTTTCTTT. Residues: CASSPGRGNTEAFF. The rearrangement joins TRBV18 to TRBJ1-1; possible D gene TRBD1, 6 bases. This CDR3 comprises 14 residues. Germline CDR1 and CDR2: KGHSH and LQKENI. Trimming left V 2 bases short and J 1 base short, with 8 bases between. Filled out from reference TRBV18 and TRBJ1-1, the complete variable domain reads NAGVMQNPRHLVRRRGQEARLRCSPMKGHSHVYWYRQLPEEGLKFMVYLQKENIIDESGMPKERFSAEFPKEGPSILRIQQVVRGDSAAYFCASSPGRGNTEAFFGQGTRLTVV.

This clone was picked up one time. The CDR3 reads CSVVAAKNIQYF. In nucleotides, the CDR3 is TGCAGCGTTGTCGCGGCCAAAAACATTCAGTACTTC. This rearrangement joins TRBV29-1 to TRBJ2-4; D is unclear. CDR1 and CDR2 (germline): SQVTM, ANQGSEA. The CDR3 covers 12 residues. Trimming stripped 4 bases from V and 1 base from J, with 5 bases between.

The rearrangement joins TRBV11-2 to TRBJ1-1; D is uncertain. V lost 0 bases to trimming and J lost 6 bases, with 8 bases between them. CDR1 and CDR2 (germline): SGHAT, FQNNGV. The CDR3 loop spans 13 amino acids. The CDR3 here is CASSLEAGAEAFF. As DNA, the CDR3 is TGTGCCAGCAGCTTAGAAGCCGGGGCTGAAGCTTTCTTT.

V is TRBV29-1 and J is TRBJ2-1; tentative D call: TRBD1 (6 bases). Trimming pared 1 base from V and 8 bases from J, leaving 15 bases between. CDR3 length equals 14 residues. Germline V CDR1 and CDR2: SQVTM, ANQGSEA. The CDR3 protein is CSVEGQGRFDEQFF. The CDR3 DNA reads as TGCAGCGTTGAAGGGCAGGGGAGATTCGATGAGCAGTTCTTC.

The chain is built from TRBV19 and TRBJ1-5; perhaps TRBD1 as D (6 bases). Germline loops: CDR1 LNHDA, CDR2 SQIVND (reference sequence). The ends were cut back, 3 bases at V and 2 bases at J, with 14 bases in the middle. The CDR3 has 16 residues. The CDR3 DNA sequence: TGTGCCAGTAGTATTTACGGGGGCAGGGGCAATCAGCCCCAGCATTTT. Its protein product is CASSIYGGRGNQPQHF. Using reference TRBV19 and TRBJ1-5 for the parts outside the CDR3, the full variable domain is DGGITQSPKYLFRKEGQNVTLSCEQNLNHDAMYWYRQDPGQGLRLIYYSQIVNDFQKGDIAEGYSVSREKKESFPLTVTSAQKNPTAFYLCASSIYGGRGNQPQHFGDGTRLSIL.

The chain carries TRBV19 and TRBJ2-1; no firm D call. This CDR3 contains 14 residues. The germline V gene encodes CDR1 LNHDA and CDR2 SQIVND (reference sequence). V lost 3 bases, J lost 9 bases, and 15 bases lay in between. CDR3 loop: CASSILLESAEQFF. The CDR3 DNA follows: TGTGCCAGTAGTATTCTGCTAGAATCCGCTGAGCAGTTCTTC. Filled out from reference TRBV19 and TRBJ2-1, the complete variable domain reads DGGITQSPKYLFRKEGQNVTLSCEQNLNHDAMYWYRQDPGQGLRLIYYSQIVNDFQKGDIAEGYSVSREKKESFPLTVTSAQKNPTAFYLCASSILLESAEQFFGPGTRLTVL.

V gene TRBV2 combines with J gene TRBJ1-4; no clear D gene. The CDR3 runs to 13 residues. Germline values: CDR1 SNHLY, CDR2 FYNNEI. The germline V and J ends were trimmed by 7 bases and 8 bases, with 14 bases remaining between them. CDR3 sequence: CASTRTEQEKLFF. CDR3 sequence (DNA): TGTGCCAGCACCCGGACGGAACAAGAAAAACTGTTTTTT.